The rows below give T cell receptor beta chains drawn from one sample of a study of regulatory T cells in long-lasting Graves disease. TCRdb recomputed calls from the multiplex PCR reads with MiXCR, one row per CDR3 protein. The sample has more than 400,000 distinct CDR3 sequences, roughly 15% seen once. These data also formed part of another study, on T cells in Graves' hyperthyroidism and ophthalmopathy.

Sample: peripheral blood mononuclear cells (PBMCs), taken at new diagnosis, from a patient treated with antithyroid drugs. Receptor source: a man aged 40-49 years with Graves disease. Both conserved end residues are part of each CDR3. The order of the fields is V gene, clone size, CDR3 length, J gene, D gene, CDR3 DNA, CDR3 protein. D genes are given only for firm matches. Not every row has a clone size; where given, it reads once, few, many or a size class.

TRBV2	many	12	TRBJ2-6	.	TGTGCCAGCAGTGAGGGGGCCAACGTCCTGACTTTC	CASSEGANVLTF
TRBV4-1	.	15	TRBJ1-3	.	TGCGCCAGCAGCCAAACGTTTTACTCTGGAAACACCATATATTTT	CASSQTFYSGNTIYF
TRBV27	many	12	TRBJ1-1	.	TGTGCCAGCTTTGGGGGTAGGGCTGAAGCTTTCTTT	CASFGGRAEAFF
TRBV2	many	13	TRBJ2-7	TRBD2	TGTGCCAGCAGTGAAGGCGGGAGGGCGCGACAGTACTTC	CASSEGGRARQYF
TRBV7-8	many	14	TRBJ1-5	.	TGTGCCAGCAGCCTGGGGCCTAGCAATCAGCCCCAGCATTTT	CASSLGPSNQPQHF
TRBV20-1	many	14	TRBJ2-7	.	TGCAGTGCGGCAGGAGGAAAGGGGTCCTACGAGCAGTACTTC	CSAAGGKGSYEQYF
TRBV28	few	12	TRBJ2-1	.	TGTGCCAGCAACGATGTATACAATGAGCAGTTCTTC	CASNDVYNEQFF
TRBV20-1	.	14	TRBJ1-5	TRBD1	TGCAGTGCTAGGGCTGGGACAGGGGTACAGCCCCAGCATTTT	CSARAGTGVQPQHF
TRBV27	many	17	TRBJ2-7	TRBD1	TGTGCCAGCAGTATAAAATATTCGACAGGGATTACCTACGAGCAGTACTTC	CASSIKYSTGITYEQYF
TRBV12-5	many	14	TRBJ2-5	.	TGTGCTAGTGGTTTGGTACCAGGGCAAGAGACCCAGTACTTC	CASGLVPGQETQYF
TRBV5-1	few	15	TRBJ2-7	TRBD1	TGCGCCAGCAGCGTGACCGGGACAGAAACCTACGAGCAGTACTTC	CASSVTGTETYEQYF
TRBV12-3/TRBV12-4	many	12	TRBJ2-5	.	TGTGCCAGCAGGCGGGAAGTCGGGACCCAGTACTTC	CASRREVGTQYF
TRBV5-1	many	15	TRBJ1-1	.	TGCGCCAGCAGCTTGATGGATGGAGGGAACACTGAAGCTTTCTTT	CASSLMDGGNTEAFF